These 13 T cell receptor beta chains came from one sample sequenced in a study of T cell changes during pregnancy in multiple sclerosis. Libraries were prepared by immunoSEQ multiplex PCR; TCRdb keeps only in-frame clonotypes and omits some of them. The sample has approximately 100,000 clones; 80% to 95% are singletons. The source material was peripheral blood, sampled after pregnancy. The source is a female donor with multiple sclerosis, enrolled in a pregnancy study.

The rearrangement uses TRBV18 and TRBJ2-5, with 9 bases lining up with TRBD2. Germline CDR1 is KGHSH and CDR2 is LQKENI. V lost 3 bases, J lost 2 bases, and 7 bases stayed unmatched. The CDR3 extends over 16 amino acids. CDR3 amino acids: CASSPERGASQETQYF. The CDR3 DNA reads TGTGCCAGCTCACCTGAGCGGGGGGCCTCGCAAGAGACCCAGTACTTC.

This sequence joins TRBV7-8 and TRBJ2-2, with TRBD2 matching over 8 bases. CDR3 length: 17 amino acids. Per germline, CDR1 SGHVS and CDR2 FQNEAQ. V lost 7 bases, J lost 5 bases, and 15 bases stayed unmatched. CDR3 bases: TGTGCCAGCAACCCTAGTAGTGGGACTAGTAGTACCGGGGAGCTGTTTTTT. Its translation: CASNPSSGTSSTGELFF.

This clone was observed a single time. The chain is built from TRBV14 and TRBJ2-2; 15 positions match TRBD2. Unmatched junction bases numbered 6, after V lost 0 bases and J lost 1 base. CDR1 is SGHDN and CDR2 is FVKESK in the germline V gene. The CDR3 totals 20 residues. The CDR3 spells CASSQDPGLAGGRNTGELFF. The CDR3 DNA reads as TGTGCCAGCAGCCAAGATCCGGGACTAGCGGGGGGCCGGAACACCGGGGAGCTGTTTTTT.

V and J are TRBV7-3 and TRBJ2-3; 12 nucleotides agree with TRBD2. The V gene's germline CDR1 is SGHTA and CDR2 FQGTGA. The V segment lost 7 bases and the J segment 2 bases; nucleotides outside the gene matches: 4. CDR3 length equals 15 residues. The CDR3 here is CASMLAGGNTDTQYF. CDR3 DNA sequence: TGTGCCAGCATGCTAGCGGGGGGGAACACAGATACGCAGTATTTT.

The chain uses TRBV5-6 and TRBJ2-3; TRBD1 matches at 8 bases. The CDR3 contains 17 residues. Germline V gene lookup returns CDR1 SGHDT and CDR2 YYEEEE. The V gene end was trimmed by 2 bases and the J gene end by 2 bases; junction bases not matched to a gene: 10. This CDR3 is CASSFWIDRGYTDTQYF. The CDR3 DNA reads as TGTGCCAGCAGCTTTTGGATAGACAGGGGTTACACAGATACGCAGTATTTT.

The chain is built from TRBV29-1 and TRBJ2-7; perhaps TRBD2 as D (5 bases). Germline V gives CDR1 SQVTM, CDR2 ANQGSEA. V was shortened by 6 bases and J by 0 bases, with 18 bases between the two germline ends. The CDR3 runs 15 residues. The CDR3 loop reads CSVEMERLSSYEQYF. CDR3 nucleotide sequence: TGCAGCGTCGAGATGGAGCGGCTCAGCTCCTACGAGCAGTACTTC.

CDR3 loop: CASSFGWSGGDTEAFF. The CDR3 bases are TGTGCCAGCAGCTTCGGTTGGTCTGGAGGGGACACTGAAGCTTTCTTT. This rearrangement joins TRBV5-4 to TRBJ1-1; D is possibly TRBD1 (5 bases). This CDR3 contains 16 residues. Trimming shortened V by 2 bases and J by 3 bases, and 17 bases separated the two germline ends. Per the germline V gene, CDR1 is SGHNT and CDR2 is YYREEE (reference sequence).

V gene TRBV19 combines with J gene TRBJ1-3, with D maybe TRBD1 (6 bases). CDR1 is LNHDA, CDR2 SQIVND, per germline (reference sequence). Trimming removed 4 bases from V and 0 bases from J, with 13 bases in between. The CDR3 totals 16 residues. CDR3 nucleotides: TGTGCCAGTAGTACGCCGGGGGGGGCCTCTGGAAACACCATATATTTT. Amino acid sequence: CASSTPGGASGNTIYF.

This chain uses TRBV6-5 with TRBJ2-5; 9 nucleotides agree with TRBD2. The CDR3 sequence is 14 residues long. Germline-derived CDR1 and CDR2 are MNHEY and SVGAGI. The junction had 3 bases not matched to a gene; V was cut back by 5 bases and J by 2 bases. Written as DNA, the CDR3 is TGTGCCAGCAGTAGCGGGGGGTTACAAGAGACCCAGTACTTC. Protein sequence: CASSSGGLQETQYF.

The DNA of the CDR3 is TGTGCCAGCACTCGACAGCTCACAGATACGCAGTATTTT. It translates to CASTRQLTDTQYF. The V gene is TRBV27, the J gene TRBJ2-3; TRBD1 is a possible D gene (5 bases). The CDR3 loop spans 13 amino acids. V was clipped by 7 bases and J by 2 bases, with 10 bases between them. CDR1 and CDR2 from the germline V gene are MNHEY and SMNVEV (reference sequence).

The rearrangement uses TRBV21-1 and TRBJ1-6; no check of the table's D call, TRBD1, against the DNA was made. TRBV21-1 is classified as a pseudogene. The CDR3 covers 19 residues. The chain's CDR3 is CASSKPHRALSSYNSPLHF. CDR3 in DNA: TGTGCCAGCAGCAAACCTCACAGGGCGCTCAGCTCCTATAATTCACCCCTCCACTTT.

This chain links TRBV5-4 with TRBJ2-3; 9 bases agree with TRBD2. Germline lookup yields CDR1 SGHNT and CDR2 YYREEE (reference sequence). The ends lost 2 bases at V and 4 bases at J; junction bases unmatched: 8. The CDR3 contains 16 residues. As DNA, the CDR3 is TGTGCCAGCAGCTTCCTCGGCGGGGGGGCCGCAGATACGCAGTATTTT. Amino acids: CASSFLGGGAADTQYF.

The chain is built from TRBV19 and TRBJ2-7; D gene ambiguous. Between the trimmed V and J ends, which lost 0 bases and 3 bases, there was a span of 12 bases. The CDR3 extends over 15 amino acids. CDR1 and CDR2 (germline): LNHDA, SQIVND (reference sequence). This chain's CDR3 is CASSIDYGQYYEQYF. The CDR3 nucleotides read TGTGCCAGTAGTATAGATTATGGGCAGTACTACGAGCAGTACTTC.